The entry below gives a single TCR beta chain sequence along with its context. The antigen remains unidentified. RNA was extracted with the RNeasy kit, and a quantity of 0.5 to 1 ug was reverse transcribed using random hexamers. TCR beta CDR3 was amplified by immunoSEQ multiplex PCR. This amplification extended across 54 Vbeta and 13 Jbeta segments. TCRdb processed the immunoSEQ multiplex PCR reads anew with MiXCR; each CDR3 protein has one entry. In the table there are approximately 300,000 distinct CDR3 sequences, roughly 85% of which are singletons. This sample is part of a study of CD8 T cells in Susac syndrome. Study observations and caveats: The study acknowledged a relatively small number of individuals in its TCR sequencing and HLA analysis.

Sequencing of TCR beta was carried out in blood CD8+ and CD4+ T cells. Germline V gene data show CDR1 as LNHDA and CDR2 as SQIVND (reference sequence). V dropped 0 bases and J dropped 3; count of bases not matched to a gene: 9. The CDR3 totals 18 residues. The sequencing sample was made of CD8+ T cells from PBMCs. The chain combines TRBV19 with TRBJ2-3; 10 positions agree with TRBD1. The origin of this receptor is a human donor with multiple sclerosis. The CDR3 DNA reads as TGTGCCAGTAGTATAGACGCGGGGGACAGGGGACGAACAGATACGCAGTATTTT. This sequence encodes CASSIDAGDRGRTDTQYF.